Listed here are 21 T cell receptor beta chains from one sample, sequenced in a study of neurological immune-mediated disorders. TCRdb processed the 5' RACE reads anew with MiXCR; each CDR3 protein has one entry. The repertoire consists of some 70,000 distinct CDR3 sequences, with about 3.4% occurring once and the leading ten covering under 4.5%. The sequenced sample consisted of PBMCs. The receptors derive from a middle-aged man with multiple sclerosis.

This clonotype was observed at least ten times. The chain has TRBV5-1 and TRBJ1-2, with D possibly matching TRBD1 (6 bases). The CDR3 runs to 13 residues. V was trimmed by 0 bases and J by 8 bases, leaving 11 bases between them. Germline CDR1 is SGHRS and CDR2 is YFSETQ. CDR3 region: CASSLEGEAGYTF. The CDR3 coding sequence is TGCGCCAGCAGCTTGGAGGGGGAAGCAGGCTACACCTTC.

This clonotype occurred many times. The chain joins TRBV6-5 to TRBJ2-3, with D maybe TRBD2 (6 bases). Between the trimmed V and J ends, which lost 0 bases and 13 bases, there was a span of 11 bases. CDR3 size: 12 residues. Per germline, CDR1 MNHEY and CDR2 SVGAGI. DNA of the CDR3: TGTGCCAGCAGTTACTCCGCGGGGACCGAGTATTTT. Translated, it gives CASSYSAGTEYF.

In this sample, this clonotype turned up many times. The genes are TRBV5-1 and TRBJ1-1; D uncertain. Trimming shortened V by 3 bases and J by 1 base, and 7 bases separated the two germline ends. This CDR3 comprises 13 residues. Per germline, CDR1 SGHRS and CDR2 YFSETQ. CDR3 loop: CASSSDWNTEAFF. CDR3 DNA sequence: TGCGCCAGCAGCTCCGACTGGAACACTGAAGCTTTCTTT.

Ten or more counts support this clonotype. This rearrangement joins TRBV20-1 to TRBJ1-1, with unresolved D. Germline CDR1 and CDR2: DFQATT and SNEGSKA (reference sequence). The CDR3 contains 15 residues. V lost 0 bases to trimming and J lost 1 base, with 12 bases between them. The CDR3 nucleotides read TGCAGTGCTAGAGATGGGATTGGTCAGAACACTGAAGCTTTCTTT. It encodes CSARDGIGQNTEAFF.

In its sample, this clonotype was seen many times. V is TRBV7-9 and J is TRBJ2-5; TRBD2 matches 7 bases. Germline V gene sequence: CDR1 SEHNR, CDR2 FQNEAQ (reference sequence). V shed 6 bases and J 1 base; nucleotides not matched to a gene: 11. This CDR3 has 16 amino acids. The CDR3 DNA reads as TGTGCCAGCAGGCCTCTGGGGGGGATACTCCAAGAGACCCAGTACTTC. It is translated as CASRPLGGILQETQYF.

This clonotype was seen many times. A junction end diverges from the germline sequence, so it may reflect a read error. V and J are TRBV30 and TRBJ2-7; a weak D match, TRBD1 (6 bases). Germline values: CDR1 GTSNPN, CDR2 SVGIG (reference sequence). The CDR3 has 15 residues. This CDR3 reads CAWTRTGTKGLELYF. Here the CDR3 DNA reads TGTGCCTGGACCCGAACCGGGACAAAAGGTTTGGAGCTGTACTTC.

This clonotype has ten or more counts. This chain's CDR3 is CASSKRDRGNTEAFF. CDR3 sequence (DNA): TGTGCCAGCAGTAAACGGGACAGGGGGAACACTGAAGCTTTCTTT. The chain couples TRBV6-5 to TRBJ1-1; TRBD1 matches 10 bases. V was clipped by 5 bases and J by 1 base; unmatched bases: 4. CDR1 is MNHEY, CDR2 SVGAGI, per germline. The CDR3 covers 15 residues.

Worth noting for this clonotype: A much larger clone differs by one base, so this may be a read error. No conserved phenylalanine or tryptophan is present at the end of the CDR3, so a read error is the likely explanation. The V and J genes are TRBV7-8 and TRBJ2-4; D remains ambiguous. V was trimmed by 0 bases and J by 3 bases, leaving 0 bases between them. CDR1 is SGHVS and CDR2 is FQNEAQ in the germline V gene. CDR3 length: 12 amino acids. The CDR3 DNA reads TGTGCCAGCAGCTTAGCCAAAAACATTCAGTACTAC. Its translation: CASSLAKNIQYY.

To note about this clonotype: A single base separates this from a much larger clone, so it may be a read error. V gene TRBV5-1 combines with J gene TRBJ2-5; no firm D call. Germline-derived CDR1 and CDR2 are SGHRS and YFSETQ. This CDR3 has 14 residues. V lost 0 bases and J 2 bases, leaving 8 bases between the germline ends. CDR3 in DNA: TGCGCCAGCAGCTTGGTCGGCAGACAAGAGACCCAGTACTTC. Translated: CASSLVGRQETQYF. The full variable domain, with the rest looked up from reference TRBV5-1 and TRBJ2-5, is KAGVTQTPRYLIKTRGQQVTLSCSPISGHRSVSWYQQTPGQGLQFLFEYFSETQRNKGNFPGRFSGRQFSNSRSEMNVSTLELGDSALYLCASSLVGRQETQYFGPGTRLLVL.

In its sample, this clonotype was seen many times. The J gene is TRBJ2-1, the V gene TRBV5-1; a possible D gene is TRBD2 (6 bases). CDR1 and CDR2 from the germline V gene are SGHRS and YFSETQ. V gave up 0 bases and J gave up 0 bases, with 10 bases separating them. The CDR3 runs to 16 residues. CDR3 nucleotides: TGCGCCAGCAGCTTGGCCGGGGGTCCCTCCTACAATGAGCAGTTCTTC. Its translation: CASSLAGGPSYNEQFF.

This clonotype was seen ten or more times. The V gene is TRBV29-1, the J gene TRBJ2-3, with no clear D. Germline V CDR1 and CDR2: SQVTM, ANQGSEA. This CDR3 has 10 amino acids. The V end lost 6 bases, the J end lost 3 bases, and 4 bases lay between the germline ends. In DNA, the CDR3 is TGCAGCGTAGATACAGATACGCAGTATTTT. This codes for CSVDTDTQYF.

A word on this clonotype: Given a much more abundant clone one base away, this may be a read error. The chain combines TRBV12-3 or TRBV12-4 with TRBJ2-3, with 11 bases lining up with TRBD2. The CDR3 covers 13 residues. Trimming removed 7 bases from V and 14 bases from J; junction bases left unmatched: 11. The CDR3 nucleotides read TGTGCCAGCAAAATCGGGAGACTAGCGGGACCGTATTTT. It is translated as CASKIGRLAGPYF.

This clonotype was found many times. This chain uses TRBV7-2 with TRBJ2-7; 9 bases fit TRBD2. With V trimmed by 4 bases and J by 6 bases, 13 bases remained unmatched. CDR3 length: 16 amino acids. In germline, CDR1 is SGHTA, CDR2 FQGNSA. The CDR3 DNA reads as TGTGCCAGCAGCTCCTCGGCGGGGGGGCCAAACTTCGAGCAGTACTTC. It is translated as CASSSSAGGPNFEQYF.

This clonotype was seen ten or more times. J is TRBJ1-1 and V is TRBV20-1, with a possible D match to TRBD1 (6 bases). Trimming cost V 4 bases and J 0 bases, with 12 bases left between them. There are 14 residues in the CDR3. The germline V gene has CDR1 DFQATT and CDR2 SNEGSKA (reference sequence). The CDR3 nucleotides read TGCAGTGCTATCAGGGGATGGGTGAACACTGAAGCTTTCTTT. Amino acid sequence: CSAIRGWVNTEAFF.

This clonotype was recorded at least ten times. The V and J genes are TRBV7-6 and TRBJ2-3; weak D call: TRBD1 (6 bases). Trimming left V 5 bases short and J 3 bases short, with 12 bases between. Germline CDR1 reads SGHVS; CDR2 reads FNYEAQ. This CDR3 contains 14 residues. DNA of the CDR3: TGTGCCAGCAGCCAACAGGGTAGGACAGATACGCAGTATTTT. This gives the protein CASSQQGRTDTQYF.

This clonotype occurred a few times. The rearrangement joins TRBV7-8 to TRBJ1-2; D gene uncertain. The CDR3 length is 14 residues. The V gene lost 5 bases and the J gene lost 2 bases, with 12 bases spanning the gap. Germline V gene data show CDR1 as SGHVS and CDR2 as FQNEAQ. Here the CDR3 reads CASSPGEVNYGYTF. CDR3 sequence (DNA): TGTGCCAGCAGCCCGGGAGAAGTGAACTATGGCTACACCTTC.

The chain carries TRBV5-8 and TRBJ1-1; possibly TRBD1 for D (5 bases). Germline CDR1 is SGHTS and CDR2 is YDEGEE. The V gene lost 7 bases and the J gene lost 3 bases, with 16 bases spanning the gap. The CDR3 covers 14 residues. CDR3 in DNA: TGTGCCAGCGCCAGGGCGCGGAGAGACACTGAAGCTTTCTTT. Translation: CASARARRDTEAFF.

This clonotype was observed at least ten times. The V and J genes are TRBV24-1 and TRBJ2-1; D is unresolved. CDR3 length: 16 amino acids. Trimming shortened V by 2 bases and J by 0 bases, and 10 bases separated the two germline ends. CDR1 and CDR2 from the germline V gene are KGHDR and SFDVKD. In DNA form, the CDR3 reads TGTGCCACCAGTGATTCCCGCCGAGGCTCCTACAATGAGCAGTTCTTC. The encoded protein is CATSDSRRGSYNEQFF.

This clonotype was observed many times. The chain uses TRBV11-2 and TRBJ2-5; D not resolved. The CDR3 contains 14 residues. Trimming left V 5 bases short and J 4 bases short, with 14 bases between. Per germline, CDR1 SGHAT and CDR2 FQNNGV. The CDR3 here is CASSLLPGRETQYF. CDR3 DNA sequence: TGTGCCAGCAGCCTTCTCCCGGGCAGAGAGACCCAGTACTTC.

Ten or more counts support this clonotype. Mismatch with germline at one junction end may stem from a read error. This chain uses TRBV5-1 with TRBJ1-1; 7 bases are shared with TRBD1. The CDR3 sequence is 14 residues long. From germline, CDR1 is SGHRS and CDR2 YFSETQ. The DNA for the CDR3 is TGCGCCAGCAGCTTGCCACAGGGGAACTCTGAAGCTTTCTTT. Its protein product is CASSLPQGNSEAFF. Filled out from reference TRBV5-1 and TRBJ1-1, the complete variable domain reads KAGVTQTPRYLIKTRGQQVTLSCSPISGHRSVSWYQQTPGQGLQFLFEYFSETQRNKGNFPGRFSGRQFSNSRSEMNVSTLELGDSALYLCASSLPQGNSEAFFGQGTRLTVV.

This clonotype showed up many times. CDR3 in DNA: TGCGCCAGCAGCTTGGAGTACAGGCCCAGCTACGAGCAGTACTTC. Residues: CASSLEYRPSYEQYF. V usage is TRBV5-1 and J usage is TRBJ2-7; a weak D match, TRBD1 (5 bases). CDR1 and CDR2 (germline): SGHRS, YFSETQ. V lost 0 bases to trimming and J lost 3 bases, with 13 bases between them. The CDR3 sequence is 15 residues long.